This is a list of T cell receptor beta chains from one sample in a study of blood T cells in healthy people across ages. Via MiXCR, TCRdb re-called the 5' RACE reads, giving one row per CDR3 protein. The table lists approximately 800,000 distinct CDR3 sequences, 56% of them singletons. Material for sequencing was blood. The source is a man aged 35 to 55 in good health. Both conserved end residues are part of each CDR3. The D gene is left open where the match is weak. The size entry is marked missing in some rows and otherwise reads once, few, many or a size class.

v_call,d_call,clone_size,j_call,cdr3_aa,cdr3_nt
TRBV6-5,TRBD1,.,TRBJ2-7,CASSTGTAEQYF,TGTGCCAGCAGTACCGGGACAGCCGAGCAGTACTTC
TRBV29-1,.,.,TRBJ2-3,CSRRPDLPDTQYF,TGCAGCCGTCGTCCCGATCTTCCAGATACGCAGTATTTT
TRBV12-3/TRBV12-4,.,.,TRBJ2-5,CASSLGAGGPSQTRYF,TGTGCCAGCAGTTTAGGGGCAGGGGGGCCCTCACAGACCCGGTACTTC
TRBV10-3,.,.,TRBJ1-5,CAISGDSNQPQHF,TGTGCCATCTCGGGAGATAGCAATCAGCCCCAGCATTTT
TRBV3-1,.,.,TRBJ2-7,CASSHVNYEQYF,TGTGCCAGCAGCCACGTGAACTACGAGCAGTACTTC
TRBV20-1,TRBD2,.,TRBJ2-5,CSARKLAGKGEQYF,TGCAGTGCTAGAAAACTAGCGGGAAAGGGTGAGCAGTACTTC
TRBV6-5,TRBD1,few,TRBJ2-5,CASSYSDRGGETQYF,TGTGCCAGCAGTTACTCTGACAGGGGCGGAGAGACCCAGTACTTC
TRBV27,.,few,TRBJ2-7,CASSGAGSEGLYEQYF,TGTGCCAGCAGTGGTGCGGGCTCGGAGGGCCTCTACGAGCAGTACTTC
TRBV6-5,TRBD2,.,TRBJ2-7,CASSYEEASGRNEQYF,TGTGCCAGCAGTTACGAGGAGGCTAGCGGGAGAAATGAGCAGTACTTC
TRBV20-1,.,few,TRBJ1-2,CSARWGGYTF,TGCAGTGCTAGGTGGGGAGGCTACACCTTC
TRBV20-1,.,.,TRBJ1-1,CSARDLYMSNTEAFF,TGCAGTGCTAGGGATTTATATATGTCGAACACTGAAGCTTTCTTT
TRBV11-2,TRBD2,once,TRBJ2-3,CASSLSLLAGGLDTQYF,TGTGCCAGCAGCTTATCACTCCTAGCGGGGGGGCTGGATACGCAGTATTTT
TRBV7-2,.,few,TRBJ2-4,CASSLLEIAKNIQYF,TGTGCCAGCAGCTTACTAGAAATAGCCAAAAACATTCAGTACTTC
TRBV12-3/TRBV12-4,.,.,TRBJ2-3,CASSSGAASTDTQYF,TGTGCCAGCAGTTCAGGAGCGGCTAGCACAGATACGCAGTATTTT
TRBV29-1,TRBD2,.,TRBJ2-1,CSVDAGGGNEQFF,TGCAGCGTTGACGCGGGAGGTGGGAATGAGCAGTTCTTC
TRBV7-2,.,few,TRBJ2-7,CASSFGRDGYEQYF,TGTGCCAGCAGCTTCGGGCGGGATGGGTACGAGCAGTACTTC
TRBV12-3/TRBV12-4,TRBD1,few,TRBJ2-7,CASSSTGAEQYF,TGTGCCAGCAGTTCGACAGGGGCCGAGCAGTACTTC
TRBV11-1,.,few,TRBJ1-2,CASSPQGPYGYTF,TGTGCCAGCAGCCCACAGGGACCTTATGGCTACACCTTC
TRBV11-2,TRBD2,.,TRBJ2-2,CASSHSGDPIGELFF,TGTGCCAGCAGCCATAGCGGGGACCCGATCGGGGAGCTGTTTTTT
TRBV9,.,.,TRBJ2-7,CASSVAMTDYEQYF,TGTGCCAGCAGCGTAGCTATGACAGACTACGAGCAGTACTTC
TRBV11-2,.,.,TRBJ2-5,CASSLGTNPTGEQYF,TGTGCCAGCAGCTTAGGGACTAACCCGACGGGTGAGCAGTACTTC